The 12 T cell receptor beta chains below come from one sample, sequenced in a study of blood T cells in healthy people across ages. Together with a sample-barcoded 5' primer, a J-beta primer mix was included in a second PCR lasting roughly 6 to 12 cycles. Each CDR3 protein gets one entry after TCRdb re-called the 5' RACE reads with MiXCR. The sample has 1.8 million or so distinct CDR3 sequences; around 40% are singletons. Material for sequencing was blood. These receptors originate from a human donor in good health.

Comments on this clonotype: A much more abundant neighbour one base away suggests this may be a read error. V and J are TRBV24-1 and TRBJ2-1, with 12 bases fitting TRBD2. Germline V lookup: CDR1 KGHDR, CDR2 SFDVKD. There are 16 residues in the CDR3. CDR3 region: CAASDSTSGGYNEQFF. The CDR3 bases are TGTGCCGCCAGTGATTCGACTAGCGGGGGCTACAATGAGCAGTTCTTC.

This clonotype came up a few times. This chain links TRBV7-2 with TRBJ2-3, with 9 positions matching TRBD1. This CDR3 is 19 amino acids long. Germline V gives CDR1 SGHTA, CDR2 FQGNSA. The J segment lost 5 bases and the V segment lost 5 bases, leaving 20 bases of the junction unmatched. DNA for the CDR3: TGTGCCAGCAGCAAATATCCCCCTTTCCGGGACAGGGTAGAAGATACGCAGTATTTT. It yields the protein CASSKYPPFRDRVEDTQYF.

This clonotype was observed a few times. The CDR3 nucleotides read TGTGCCAGCAGTTTAGCGCCCTTACGTGAGGGCTACGACGAGCAGTACTTC. It yields the protein CASSLAPLREGYDEQYF. The V call is TRBV12-3 or TRBV12-4, the J call TRBJ2-7; D perhaps matches TRBD2 (5 bases). The CDR3 runs to 17 residues. Trimming removed 0 bases at V and 5 bases at J, with 20 bases between.

This clonotype was counted between two and nine times. The chain employs TRBV27 and TRBJ2-1; 10 bases align to TRBD1. CDR1 and CDR2 from the germline V gene are MNHEY and SMNVEV (reference sequence). The length of the CDR3 is 15 residues. V lost 1 base and J lost 10; bases outside the gene matches: 7. For the CDR3, the DNA is TGTGCCAGCAGTTTATGGGACAGGGGATTGGGAGAGCAGTTCTTC. Protein: CASSLWDRGLGEQFF.

The chain links TRBV12-3 or TRBV12-4 to TRBJ2-3; 8 bases fit TRBD1. The J segment lost 6 bases and the V segment lost 5 bases, leaving 10 bases of the junction unmatched. This CDR3 region has 15 residues. The CDR3 protein is CASSAPGQGSDTQYF. The CDR3 DNA is TGTGCCAGCAGTGCCCCCGGACAGGGCAGTGATACGCAGTATTTT.

As concerns this clonotype: A read error may explain this, as a much larger clone is one base away. The chain joins TRBV7-2 to TRBJ2-4; TRBD2 is a possible D gene (6 bases). The end of the DNA is better explained by TRBJ2-7, so the J call may be wrong. The CDR3 is made up of 13 amino acids. CDR1 and CDR2 (germline): SGHTA, FQGNSA. This CDR3 is CASSRDFDYEQYF. CDR3 nucleotides: TGTGCCAGCAGCCGGGACTTCGACTACGAGCAGTACTTC.

CDR3 loop: CASSLSPPDRVVSYEQYF. The DNA for the CDR3 is TGTGCCAGCAGTTTATCACCGCCCGACAGGGTAGTATCCTACGAGCAGTACTTC. This chain joins TRBV27 and TRBJ2-7; the match to TRBD1 covers 7 bases. The germline gives CDR1 MNHEY, CDR2 SMNVEV (reference sequence). V lost 0 bases and J lost 1; bases outside the gene matches: 12. The CDR3 has 18 amino acids.

In regard to this clonotype: The junction and the germline gene differ at one end; a read error may be behind it. The V and J genes are TRBV3-1 and TRBJ2-5, with D unclear. Germline V gene data show CDR1 as LGHDT and CDR2 as YNNKEL (reference sequence). This CDR3 is 13 amino acids long. CDR3 bases: TGTGCCAGCAGCCCCCTCTACCAAGAGACCCAATACTTC. It yields the protein CASSPLYQETQYF.

Only a few counts were recorded for this clonotype. The V and J genes are TRBV12-3 or TRBV12-4 and TRBJ2-3; 7 bases are a match to TRBD2. With V trimmed by 4 bases and J by 6 bases, 7 bases remained unmatched. This CDR3 is 14 amino acids long. CDR3 in amino acids: CASSWSGVGDTQYF. In DNA form, the CDR3 reads TGTGCCAGCAGTTGGAGCGGGGTCGGCGATACGCAGTATTTT.

The rearrangement links TRBV6-1 to TRBJ1-5; D perhaps matches TRBD1 (5 bases). V gave up 6 bases and J gave up 1 base, with 13 bases separating them. The CDR3 sequence is 15 residues long. CDR1 MNHNS and CDR2 SASEGT come from the germline V gene. CDR3 residues: CASRSGGVSNQPQHF. In DNA form, the CDR3 reads TGTGCCAGCAGATCGGGAGGGGTAAGCAATCAGCCCCAGCATTTT.

This clonotype was detected a few times. This chain uses TRBV29-1 with TRBJ2-7; perhaps TRBD2 as D (6 bases). Germline assignment: CDR1 SQVTM and CDR2 ANQGSEA. V lost 5 bases and J lost 6, with 14 bases in between. The CDR3 loop spans 12 amino acids. The CDR3 DNA is TGCAGCGTTCCAAGTGCGGGGACCGAGCAGTACTTC. Residues: CSVPSAGTEQYF.

This clonotype came up a few times. The junction differs from germline at one of its ends, possibly a read error. The chain employs TRBV4-2 and TRBJ2-1, with a possible D match to TRBD1 (6 bases). This CDR3 has 16 amino acids. The germline CDR1 and CDR2 sequences are LGHNA and YNFKEQ. The CDR3 nucleotides are TGTGCCAGCAGCCAAGATTTAGCAGGGGCCTACGATGAGCAGTTCTTC. Translated, it gives CASSQDLAGAYDEQFF.